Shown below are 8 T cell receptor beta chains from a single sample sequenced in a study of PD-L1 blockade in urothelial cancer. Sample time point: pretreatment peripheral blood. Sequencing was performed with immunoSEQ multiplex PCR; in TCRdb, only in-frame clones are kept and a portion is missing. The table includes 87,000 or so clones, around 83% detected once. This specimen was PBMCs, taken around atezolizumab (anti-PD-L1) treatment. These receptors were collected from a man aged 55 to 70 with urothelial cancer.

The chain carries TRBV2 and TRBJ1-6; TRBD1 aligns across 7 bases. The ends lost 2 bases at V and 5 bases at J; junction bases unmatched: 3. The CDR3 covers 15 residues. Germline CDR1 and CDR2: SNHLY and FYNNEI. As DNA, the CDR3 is TGTGCCAGCAGTGAAAGGGGGACAGATAATTCACCCCTCCACTTT. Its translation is CASSERGTDNSPLHF.

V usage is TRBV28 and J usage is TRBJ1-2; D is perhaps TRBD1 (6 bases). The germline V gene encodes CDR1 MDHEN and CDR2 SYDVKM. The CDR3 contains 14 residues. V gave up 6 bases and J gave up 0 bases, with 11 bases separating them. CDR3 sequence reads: CASRPTGTNYGYTF. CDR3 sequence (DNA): TGTGCCAGCAGACCTACAGGGACTAACTATGGCTACACCTTC.

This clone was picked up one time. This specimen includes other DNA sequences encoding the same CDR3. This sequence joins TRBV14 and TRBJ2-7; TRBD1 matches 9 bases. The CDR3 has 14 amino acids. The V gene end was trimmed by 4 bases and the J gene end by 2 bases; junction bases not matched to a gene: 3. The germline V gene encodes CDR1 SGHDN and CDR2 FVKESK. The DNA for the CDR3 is TGTGCCAGCAGCCGGGGACAGGGAACCTACGAGCAGTACTTC. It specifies CASSRGQGTYEQYF. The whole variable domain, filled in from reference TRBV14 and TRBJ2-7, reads EAGVTQFPSHSVIEKGQTVTLRCDPISGHDNLYWYRRVMGKEIKFLLHFVKESKQDESGMPNNRFLAERTGGTYSTLKVQPAELEDSGVYFCASSRGQGTYEQYFGPGTRLTVT.

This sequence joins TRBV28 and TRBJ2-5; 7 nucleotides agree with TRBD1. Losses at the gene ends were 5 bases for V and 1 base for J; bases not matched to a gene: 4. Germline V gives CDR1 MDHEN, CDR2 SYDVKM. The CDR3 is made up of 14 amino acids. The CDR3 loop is CASSRGQTQETQYF. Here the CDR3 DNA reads TGTGCCAGCAGTAGGGGACAGACCCAAGAGACCCAGTACTTC. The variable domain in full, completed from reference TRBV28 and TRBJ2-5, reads DVKVTQSSRYLVKRTGEKVFLECVQDMDHENMFWYRQDPGLGLRLIYFSYDVKMKEKGDIPEGYSVSREKKERFSLILESASTNQTSMYLCASSRGQTQETQYFGPGTRLLVL.

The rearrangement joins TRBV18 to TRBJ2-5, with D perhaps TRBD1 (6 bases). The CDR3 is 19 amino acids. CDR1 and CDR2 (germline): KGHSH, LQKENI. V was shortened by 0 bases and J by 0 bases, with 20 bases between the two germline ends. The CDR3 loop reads CASSPPRLAYRDNQETQYF. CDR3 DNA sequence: TGTGCCAGCTCACCACCGCGTCTCGCCTACAGGGACAACCAAGAGACCCAGTACTTC. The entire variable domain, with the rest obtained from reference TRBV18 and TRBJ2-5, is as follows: NAGVMQNPRHLVRRRGQEARLRCSPMKGHSHVYWYRQLPEEGLKFMVYLQKENIIDESGMPKERFSAEFPKEGPSILRIQQVVRGDSAAYFCASSPPRLAYRDNQETQYFGPGTRLLVL.

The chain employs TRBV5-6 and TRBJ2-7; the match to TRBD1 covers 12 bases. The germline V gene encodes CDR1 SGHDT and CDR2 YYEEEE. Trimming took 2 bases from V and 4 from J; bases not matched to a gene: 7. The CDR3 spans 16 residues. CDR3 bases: TGTGCCAGCAGCTTAGATACGGGACAGGGGGCTTACGAGCAGTACTTC. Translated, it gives CASSLDTGQGAYEQYF.

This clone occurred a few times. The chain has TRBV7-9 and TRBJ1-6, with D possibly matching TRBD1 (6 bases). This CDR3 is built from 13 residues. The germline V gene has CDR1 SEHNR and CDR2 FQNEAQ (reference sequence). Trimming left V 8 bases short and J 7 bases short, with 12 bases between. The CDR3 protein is CASVRGENSPLHF. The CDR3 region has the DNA TGTGCCAGCGTCAGGGGAGAAAATTCACCCCTCCACTTT.

As DNA, the CDR3 is TGTGCCAGCAGGCCTATAGCGGGACTTCCTCACGAGCAGTACTTC. Residues: CASRPIAGLPHEQYF. This chain links TRBV6-5 with TRBJ2-7; 8 bases align to TRBD2. J gave up 5 bases and V 6 bases, and 12 bases lay outside the gene matches. CDR1 and CDR2 from the germline V gene are MNHEY and SVGAGI. The CDR3 sequence is 15 residues long.